This T cell receptor (beta chain) derives from a study of blood T cell repertoires in COVID-19. Across the study: Donors in the United States, Italy and Spain gave samples during acute or convalescent COVID-19. The analysed material was cDNA or gDNA that came from T cells, B-cell-depleted T cells, or PBMCs.

The authors' processing: Cell counts per sample came from amplifying reference gene primers. Clones were sequenced by immunoSEQ multiplex PCR, and TCRdb holds only the in-frame ones, with some missing. For V, J and clone size, that table is used; D and trimming come from the DNA. The table includes nearly 200,000 clones, 86% detected once. With 3 bases clipped from V and 7 bases from J, the junction kept 9 bases outside the gene matches. Germline lookup yields CDR1 SGHAT and CDR2 FQNNGV. The CDR3 is 16 residues long. The sample taken for sequencing was peripheral blood. J is TRBJ2-2 and V is TRBV11-2, with 9 positions matching TRBD1. The receptor comes from a woman between 70 and 85 years old with acute or convalescent COVID-19. CDR3 bases: TGTGCCAGCAGCTTCCGGGACAGGGCCTTCGGCGGGGAGCTGTTTTTT. Translating it yields CASSFRDRAFGGELFF.